This is a list of T cell receptor beta chains from one sample in a study of CD8 T cells in ankylosing spondylitis. TCRdb redid the calling of the 5' RACE reads with MiXCR, one entry per CDR3 protein. In the table there are under 450,000 distinct CDR3 sequences, approximately 17% of which are singletons. The source material was blood, either unsorted or a sorted T cell fraction (not recorded which). The origin of the receptors is a male donor with ankylosing spondylitis. Both conserved end residues are part of each CDR3. A D gene is named only where the DNA matches it firmly. Clone size is given for some rows only: seen once, a few or many times, or a class if the clone is expanded.

V	D	size	J	CDR3	DNA
TRBV11-2	TRBD2	few	TRBJ2-7	CASSSGWGGEQYF	TGTGCCAGCAGCTCCGGTTGGGGGGGCGAGCAGTACTTC
TRBV6-5	.	.	TRBJ1-5	CASSYTAQSNQPQHF	TGTGCCAGCAGTTACACAGCTCAGAGCAATCAGCCCCAGCATTTT
TRBV12-3/TRBV12-4	.	few	TRBJ2-1	CASSWERYNEQFF	TGTGCCAGCAGTTGGGAACGGTACAATGAGCAGTTCTTC
TRBV20-1	.	.	TRBJ2-2	CSARGGLGFENTGELFF	TGCAGTGCTAGAGGCGGGTTAGGGTTTGAGAACACCGGGGAGCTGTTTTTT
TRBV20-1	TRBD2	few	TRBJ2-3	CSAGVGASTDTQYF	TGCAGCGCGGGAGTTGGGGCTAGCACAGATACGCAGTATTTT
TRBV12-3/TRBV12-4	TRBD1	.	TRBJ1-2	CASSLQGAAYGYTF	TGTGCCAGCAGTTTACAGGGGGCGGCGTATGGCTACACCTTC
TRBV7-9	TRBD1	few	TRBJ2-1	CASSLEGTGVQVF	TGTGCCAGCAGCTTAGAAGGGACAGGAGTACAGGTCTTC
TRBV11-2	.	.	TRBJ2-3	CASSLAVTDTQYF	TGTGCCAGCAGCTTAGCGGTAACAGATACGCAGTATTTT
TRBV5-6	.	.	TRBJ2-7	CASSLFQNSYEQYF	TGTGCCAGCAGCTTGTTCCAGAACTCCTACGAGCAGTACTTC
TRBV10-3	.	.	TRBJ2-1	CAISPSPLDEQFF	TGTGCCATCAGCCCTAGCCCGCTAGATGAGCAGTTCTTC
TRBV5-1	.	.	TRBJ1-1	CASSLDTPIAEAFF	TGCGCCAGCAGCTTGGATACCCCGATAGCTGAAGCTTTCTTT
TRBV4-2	TRBD2	few	TRBJ2-3	CASSPGAAGGYTDTQYF	TGTGCCAGCAGCCCCGGGGCAGCGGGAGGGTACACAGATACGCAGTATTTT
TRBV7-3	.	.	TRBJ2-3	CASSLGVSDSTDTQYF	TGTGCCAGCAGCTTGGGCGTTAGCGACAGCACAGATACGCAGTATTTT
TRBV6-1	.	.	TRBJ1-1	CAIRTLGMNTEAFF	TGTGCCATCCGGACCCTGGGCATGAACACTGAAGCTTTCTTT
TRBV2	.	.	TRBJ2-4	CASRDTGPKNIQYF	TGTGCCAGCAGGGATACAGGGCCCAAAAACATTCAGTACTTC
TRBV3-1	.	.	TRBJ2-5	CASSQDTGLVETQYF	TGTGCCAGCAGCCAAGACACGGGACTGGTAGAGACCCAGTACTTC
TRBV4-3	.	.	TRBJ1-4	CASSQGQSLTNEKLFF	TGCGCCAGCAGCCAAGGCCAGTCTCTAACTAATGAAAAACTGTTTTTT
TRBV28	.	.	TRBJ2-7	CASTKGTYEQYF	TGTGCCAGCACAAAAGGTACCTACGAGCAGTACTTC
TRBV6-1	TRBD1	few	TRBJ2-7	CASMLGGAGYEQYF	TGTGCCAGCATGCTAGGGGGCGCCGGGTACGAGCAGTACTTC
TRBV24-1	.	.	TRBJ1-2	CATSKQGDGYTF	TGTGCCACCAGTAAGCAGGGAGATGGCTACACCTTC
TRBV12-3/TRBV12-4	TRBD1	once	TRBJ1-5	CASRTGQGGNQPQHF	TGTGCCAGCAGGACGGGACAGGGAGGGAATCAGCCCCAGCATTTT
TRBV7-2	TRBD1	.	TRBJ1-5	CASSLVTGGGQPQHF	TGTGCCAGCAGCTTAGTCACAGGGGGAGGACAGCCCCAGCATTTT
TRBV5-6	TRBD2	once	TRBJ2-7	CASSRWSGLAYEQYF	TGTGCCAGCAGCAGGTGGTCGGGACTAGCCTACGAGCAGTACTTC
TRBV5-1	.	few	TRBJ1-2	CASSPVGDYGYTF	TGCGCCAGCAGCCCGGTAGGGGACTATGGCTACACCTTC
TRBV20-1	.	.	TRBJ2-5	CSARGPEETQYF	TGCAGTGCTAGAGGCCCAGAAGAGACCCAGTACTTC
TRBV30	.	few	TRBJ2-5	CAWSGSAQETQYF	TGTGCCTGGAGTGGCTCTGCCCAAGAGACCCAGTACTTC
TRBV9	TRBD2	.	TRBJ2-1	CASSVGASGGPARRDNEQFF	TGTGCCAGCAGCGTCGGCGCTAGCGGGGGGCCAGCTCGTCGTGACAATGAGCAGTTCTTC
TRBV3-1	.	.	TRBJ2-7	CASSLHTSYEQYF	TGTGCCAGCAGCCTCCATACTAGCTACGAGCAGTACTTC
TRBV5-1	.	.	TRBJ2-1	CASSLMEGSYNEQFF	TGCGCCAGCAGCTTGATGGAGGGGTCCTACAATGAGCAGTTCTTC
TRBV29-1	.	few	TRBJ1-1	CSVVRKGTEAFF	TGCAGCGTTGTGAGGAAGGGCACTGAAGCTTTCTTT
TRBV12-3/TRBV12-4	TRBD1	.	TRBJ2-3	CATKDRTDTQYF	TGTGCCACCAAGGACAGGACAGATACGCAGTATTTT
TRBV27	TRBD2	.	TRBJ2-7	CASRKAGPPQLEQYF	TGTGCCAGCAGAAAAGCGGGACCCCCTCAACTCGAGCAGTACTTC
TRBV19	.	few	TRBJ2-4	CASRASSTRGLDIQYF	TGTGCCAGTAGAGCATCTTCCACCCGGGGGTTAGACATTCAGTACTTC
TRBV6-2/TRBV6-3	.	many	TRBJ1-5	CASSFQFSNQPQHF	TGTGCCAGCAGCTTTCAGTTTAGCAATCAGCCCCAGCATTTT
TRBV10-3	.	.	TRBJ2-7	CAIRGEGYEQYF	TGTGCCATCAGGGGAGAGGGGTACGAGCAGTACTTC
TRBV20-1	.	.	TRBJ1-4	CSAISPEGAGVEKLFF	TGCAGTGCCATATCCCCTGAGGGCGCAGGGGTTGAAAAACTGTTTTTT
TRBV12-3/TRBV12-4	TRBD1	few	TRBJ1-4	CASSPRTGRSTNEKLFF	TGTGCCAGCAGTCCGAGGACAGGGAGGAGCACTAATGAAAAACTGTTTTTT
TRBV12-3/TRBV12-4	TRBD1	.	TRBJ2-3	CASSLGTGIVANTDTQYF	TGTGCCAGCAGCCTCGGGACAGGGATTGTGGCGAACACAGATACGCAGTATTTT
TRBV21-1	.	.	TRBJ2-1	CASSPRQGAGEQFF	TGTGCCAGCAGCCCTCGACAGGGGGCGGGTGAGCAGTTCTTC
TRBV20-1	.	.	TRBJ1-1	CSARPPGGGTEAFF	TGCAGTGCTAGACCCCCTGGAGGGGGAACTGAAGCTTTCTTT
TRBV3-1	.	.	TRBJ2-3	CASSPHGASRADTQYF	TGTGCCAGCAGCCCCCATGGGGCTAGTCGCGCAGATACGCAGTATTTT
TRBV9	.	.	TRBJ2-3	CASSRGLSTDTQYF	TGTGCCAGCAGCCGGGGGCTGAGCACAGATACGCAGTATTTT
TRBV2	.	.	TRBJ2-2	CASLTEFTGELFF	TGTGCCAGCCTAACAGAATTCACCGGGGAGCTGTTTTTT
TRBV15	.	many	TRBJ1-6	CATSRDGRGNSPLHF	TGTGCCACCAGCAGAGATGGGCGGGGAAATTCACCCCTCCACTTT
TRBV20-1	.	few	TRBJ2-7	CSARASLGGGAGEQYF	TGCAGTGCTAGAGCCTCACTAGGAGGGGGCGCCGGCGAGCAGTACTTC
TRBV25-1	.	.	TRBJ2-7	CASSGDPSYEQYF	TGTGCCAGCAGTGGCGACCCTTCCTACGAGCAGTACTTC
TRBV9	.	few	TRBJ1-6	CASSAGRINSPLHF	TGTGCCAGCAGCGCCGGACGGATTAATTCACCCCTCCACTTT
TRBV6-1	.	.	TRBJ2-2	CASKRTVGAAGELFF	TGTGCCAGCAAGAGGACAGTGGGGGCGGCCGGGGAGCTGTTTTTT
TRBV29-1	TRBD1	few	TRBJ1-1	CSVGGDRGADTEAFF	TGCAGCGTTGGGGGGGACAGGGGGGCGGACACTGAAGCTTTCTTT